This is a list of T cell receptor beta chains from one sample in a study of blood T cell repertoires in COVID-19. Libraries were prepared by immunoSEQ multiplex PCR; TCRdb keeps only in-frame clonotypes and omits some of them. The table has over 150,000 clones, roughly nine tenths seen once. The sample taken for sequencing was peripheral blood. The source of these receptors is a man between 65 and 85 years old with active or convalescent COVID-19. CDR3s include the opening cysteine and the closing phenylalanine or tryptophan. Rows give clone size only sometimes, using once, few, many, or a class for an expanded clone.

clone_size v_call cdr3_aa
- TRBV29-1 CSVGTGSNYGYTF
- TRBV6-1 CASSEFEQVEEKLFF
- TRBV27 CASSTVDLRRYTF
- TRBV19 CASTRRSHGEKLFF
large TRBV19 CASFQGENSNQPQHF
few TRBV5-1 CASSMTTNYGYTF
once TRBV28 CASGTVRGTNEKLFF
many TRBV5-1 CASSYRVTPSNQPQHF
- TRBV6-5 CATNSEGLNTEAFF
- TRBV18 CASSPRGLYSNQPQHF
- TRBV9 CASSVVGGLAAYNEQFF
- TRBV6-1 CASRHRGGDTEAFF
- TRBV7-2 CASSPPSGTGGYEQYF
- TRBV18 CASYNRGKGEQFF
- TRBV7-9 CASSLALAGVDEQFF
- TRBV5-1 CASSSTGGAGYGYTF
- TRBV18 CASSPRPDYEQYF
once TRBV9 CASSIPPGEALNTGELFF
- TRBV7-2 CASSTRRADPQETQYF
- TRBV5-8 CASSSRDRGTQEQYF
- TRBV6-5 CASSYDLTGGETQYF
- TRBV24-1 CATGSGQGTDTQYF
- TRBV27 CASSKGQLYEQYF
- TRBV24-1 CATSDIKGDTQYF
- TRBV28 CASSPPGNYGYTF
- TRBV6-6 CASRSSATNEKLFF
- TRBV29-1 CSVDRSQGVNTEAFF
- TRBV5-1 CASSQGQALGGYTF
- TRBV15 CATSRNPPGDTEAFF
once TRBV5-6 CASSLDRGNSYNEQFF
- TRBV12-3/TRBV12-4 CASSPQGWGEQFF
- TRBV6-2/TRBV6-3 CASSYATARGKGTYNEQFF
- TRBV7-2 CASSLLNYGYTF
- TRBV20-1 CSAPSDTEAFF
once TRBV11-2 CASSLDQGLYGYTF
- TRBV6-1 CASSEGLSSGNEKLFF
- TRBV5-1 CASSLDLEYEQYF
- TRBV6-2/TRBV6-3 CASSYSDYSNQPQHF
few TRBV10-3 CAISLGGGWYGYTF
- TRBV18 CASSPIASGPHNEQFF
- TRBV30 CAWSVRQGYNEQFF
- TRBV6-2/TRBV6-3 CASSYLDRVGYTF
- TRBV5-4 CASSLRQGAITDTQYF
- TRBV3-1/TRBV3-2 CASSQDLGEGAYGYTF
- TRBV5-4 CASSFDERLAGQETQYF
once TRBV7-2 CASSFAGTGKEAFF
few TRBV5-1 CASSFYPGADSPLHF
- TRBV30 CAQGSNGYTF
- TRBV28 CASRRQGDYGYTF
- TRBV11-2 CASSLGQGYSNQPQHF